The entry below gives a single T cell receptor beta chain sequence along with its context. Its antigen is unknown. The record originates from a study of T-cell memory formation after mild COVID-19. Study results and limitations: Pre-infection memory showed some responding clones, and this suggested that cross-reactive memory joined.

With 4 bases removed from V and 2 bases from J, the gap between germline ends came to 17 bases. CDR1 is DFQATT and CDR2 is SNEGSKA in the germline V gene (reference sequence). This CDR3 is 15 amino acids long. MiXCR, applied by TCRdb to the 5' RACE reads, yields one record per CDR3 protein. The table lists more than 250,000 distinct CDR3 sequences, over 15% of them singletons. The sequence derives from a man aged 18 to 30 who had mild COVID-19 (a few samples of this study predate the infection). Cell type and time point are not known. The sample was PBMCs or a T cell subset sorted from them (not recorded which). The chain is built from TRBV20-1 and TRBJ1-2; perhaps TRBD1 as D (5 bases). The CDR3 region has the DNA TGCAGTGCTACAGAGTTAGGGGATTGGAACTATGGCTACACCTTC. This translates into CSATELGDWNYGYTF.